This TCR beta chain derives from a study of blood T cell repertoires in COVID-19. The wider study: COVID-19 samples from acute and convalescent phases originated in the United States, Italy and Spain.

This table comes from immunoSEQ multiplex PCR, and its TCRdb copy is limited to in-frame clones, with some not included. The repertoire consists of 150,000 to 200,000 clones, with around 83% occurring once and the leading ten covering around 23%. The V segment lost 7 bases and the J segment 1 base; nucleotides outside the gene matches: 6. This CDR3 comprises 14 residues. The germline gives CDR1 LNHDA, CDR2 SQIVND (reference sequence). The gene calls are TRBV19 and TRBJ1-2, with 7 positions matching TRBD1. The material sequenced was PBMCs or T cells enriched from blood (not recorded which). The sequence was collected from a middle-aged woman in a cohort exposed to, infected with or recovered from COVID-19 (not recorded which). For the CDR3, the DNA is TGTGCCAGTAACCCACAGGGGCGTAACTATGGCTACACCTTC. It translates to CASNPQGRNYGYTF. Full variable domain (missing parts from reference TRBV19 and TRBJ1-2): DGGITQSPKYLFRKEGQNVTLSCEQNLNHDAMYWYRQDPGQGLRLIYYSQIVNDFQKGDIAEGYSVSREKKESFPLTVTSAQKNPTAFYLCASNPQGRNYGYTFGSGTRLTVV.